This TCR beta chain was captured by sequencing in a study of tumor-infiltrating lymphocytes in oesophageal squamous cell carcinoma. One entry per CDR3 protein, called by TCRdb with MiXCR from the PCR reads. Of roughly 18,000 distinct CDR3 sequences listed, about 45% were seen once; the top ten hold around 30%. Germline V gene lookup returns CDR1 KGHSH and CDR2 LQKENI. The CDR3 is 17 amino acids. V dropped 3 bases and J dropped 0; count of bases not matched to a gene: 5. This clonotype originated in a male donor with esophageal squamous cell carcinoma. Sequenced: esophageal tumor tissue. The chain is built from TRBV18 and TRBJ1-3, with 10 bases fitting TRBD1. The CDR3 protein is CASSPRTGGHSGNTIYF. The CDR3 DNA reads TGTGCCAGCTCACCCCGGACAGGGGGTCACTCTGGAAACACCATATATTTT.